The T cell receptor beta chain described here comes from a study of T cells of healthy individuals. In its sample, this clonotype was seen many times. The CDR3 sequence is 12 residues long. V was cut by 6 bases and J by 3 bases, with 5 bases left in between. TCRdb redid the calling of the 5' RACE reads with MiXCR, one entry per CDR3 protein. The table lists around 98,000 distinct CDR3 sequences, 15% to 20% of them singletons, with roughly 6.1% in the top ten. The sequence came from a human donor in good health. The rearrangement uses TRBV12-3 or TRBV12-4 and TRBJ2-2; no firm D call. The DNA for the CDR3 is TGTGCCAGCAGGATTTACACCGGGGAGCTGTTTTTT. It codes for CASRIYTGELFF.